This entry lists 30 T cell receptor beta chains sequenced from one sample in a study of identifying expanded T cells in peripheral blood (dated by TCRdb to 2018 to 2020). The library came from the immunoSEQ multiplex PCR assay. Here the immuneACCESS table is served through TCRdb, limited to in-frame sequences with V and J called. Missing clones are a known gap in these copies; in checked studies unresolved V genes cover under half, and the rest lacks a known reason. The sample table holds some 70,000 clones, of which roughly 90% were seen once. More than 2.5% of the sample goes to the ten largest clones. The sequenced sample was blood. These receptors all come from a person between 18 and 75 years old in good health.

The V call is TRBV7-6, the J call TRBJ1-4; D not certain. Germline V CDR1 and CDR2: SGHVS, FNYEAQ. The CDR3 length is 14 residues. The V end was cut by 1 base, the J end by 8 bases, with 11 bases between. CDR3 protein: CASSLVISGEKLFF. In nucleotides, the CDR3 is TGTGCCAGCAGCTTAGTTATTAGTGGGGAAAAACTGTTTTTT.

J is TRBJ2-7 and V is TRBV7-2, with TRBD1 matching over 8 bases. This CDR3 spans 14 amino acids. V was pared by 3 bases and J by 3 bases, with 4 bases of the junction left unmatched. CDR1 is SGHTA and CDR2 is FQGNSA in the germline V gene. CDR3 residues: CASSFSGQGYEQYF. In DNA, the CDR3 is TGTGCCAGCAGCTTCTCCGGACAGGGCTACGAGCAGTACTTC.

This chain joins TRBV19 and TRBJ2-5, with D uncertain. The CDR3 totals 14 residues. Germline assignment: CDR1 LNHDA and CDR2 SQIVND (reference sequence). Deletions cut 2 bases from V and 4 bases from J, with 11 bases between. The CDR3 nucleotides read TGTGCCAGTAGTATATCGCATGGCGGAGAGACCCAGTACTTC. This codes for CASSISHGGETQYF.

J is TRBJ1-1 and V is TRBV19, with TRBD1 as a possible D gene (5 bases). Trimming took 6 bases from V and 1 from J, leaving 21 bases between them. Germline lookup yields CDR1 LNHDA and CDR2 SQIVND (reference sequence). The CDR3 sequence is 17 residues long. For the CDR3, the DNA is TGTGCCAGTAGCCCCCGGGGGAAGGGGATTGCGAACACTGAAGCTTTCTTT. Translating gives CASSPRGKGIANTEAFF.

With respect to this clone: The junction departs from germline at one end; a sequencing error may be responsible. V is TRBV9 and J is TRBJ2-1; 12 bases line up with TRBD2. The germline gives CDR1 SGDLS, CDR2 YYNGEE. The CDR3 covers 12 residues. The CDR3 region is CASSVLAGGQIF. The CDR3 DNA reads as TGTGCCAGCAGCGTCCTAGCGGGGGGGCAAATCTTC.

J is TRBJ1-2 and V is TRBV29-1; 8 bases are a match to TRBD1. Germline assignment: CDR1 SQVTM and CDR2 ANQGSEA. V trimming: 2 bases; J trimming: 2 bases; junction bases outside the gene matches: 1. The CDR3 sequence is 13 residues long. CDR3 coding DNA: TGCAGCGTTGAATCAGGGGGCAACTATGGCTACACCTTC. Its protein product is CSVESGGNYGYTF.

The chain couples TRBV25-1 to TRBJ1-1, with D possibly matching TRBD1 (6 bases). Germline CDR1 and CDR2: MGHDK and SYGVNS. Trimming took off 7 bases at V and 1 base at J, with 10 bases between the two ends. The CDR3 is 13 amino acids. The CDR3 loop reads CASTPTGNTEAFF. For the CDR3, the DNA is TGTGCCAGCACCCCGACAGGGAACACTGAAGCTTTCTTT.

The chain joins TRBV28 to TRBJ1-1; a possible D gene is TRBD1 (5 bases). The germline V gene has CDR1 MDHEN and CDR2 SYDVKM. CDR3 size: 13 residues. V dropped 1 base and J dropped 7 bases, with 10 bases sitting between them. CDR3 DNA sequence: TGTGCCAGCAGTTTATCCCTGGGGCTTGAAGCTTTCTTT. Protein sequence: CASSLSLGLEAFF.

This chain uses TRBV4-3 with TRBJ2-2; D gene ambiguous. Trimming removed 0 bases at V and 4 bases at J, with 0 bases between. CDR3 length: 12 amino acids. Germline values: CDR1 LGHNA, CDR2 YSLEER. CDR3 sequence (DNA): TGCGCCAGCAGCCAAGACACCGGGGAGCTGTTTTTT. Amino acids: CASSQDTGELFF.

This clone was seen just once. The CDR3 here is CASSYSSSSYNEQFF. CDR3 DNA sequence: TGCGCCAGCAGCTATAGCAGTAGCTCCTACAATGAGCAGTTCTTC. The V gene is TRBV5-1, the J gene TRBJ2-1; D unresolved. CDR1 is SGHRS, CDR2 YFSETQ, per germline. The CDR3 contains 15 residues. Trimming cost V 3 bases and J 0 bases, with 10 bases left between them.

The chain combines TRBV5-1 with TRBJ2-3; no clear D gene. The V end lost 4 bases, the J end lost 6 bases, and 6 bases lay between the germline ends. Germline CDR1 reads SGHRS; CDR2 reads YFSETQ. This CDR3 comprises 11 residues. The CDR3 DNA is TGCGCCAGCAGCCTTTCGGATACGCAGTATTTT. This translates into CASSLSDTQYF.

The chain has TRBV4-3 and TRBJ2-7; either TRBD1 or TRBD2 may fit D (5 bases each). Looked up from germline, CDR1 is LGHNA and CDR2 is YSLEER. Trimming shortened V by 5 bases and J by 4 bases, and 12 bases separated the two germline ends. This CDR3 has 13 residues. The CDR3 region is CASSAGRVYEQYF. In DNA form, the CDR3 reads TGCGCCAGCAGCGCAGGGAGAGTTTACGAGCAGTACTTC.

This clone is a singleton in its sample. V and J are TRBV30 and TRBJ1-6; 7 bases are a match to TRBD1. This CDR3 comprises 17 residues. V lost 6 bases and J lost 0; bases outside the gene matches: 11. Germline CDR1 and CDR2: GTSNPN and SVGIG (reference sequence). The CDR3: CACETGRLSSYNSPLHF. As DNA, the CDR3 is TGTGCCTGCGAGACAGGGCGATTAAGCTCCTATAATTCACCCCTCCACTTT.

The chain couples TRBV7-2 to TRBJ1-1; TRBD1 aligns across 11 bases. The CDR3 sequence is 14 residues long. Germline V CDR1 and CDR2: SGHTA, FQGNSA. The ends lost 1 base at V and 8 bases at J; junction bases unmatched: 3. The CDR3 loop reads CASSLVGQGVEAFF. CDR3 in DNA: TGTGCCAGCAGCTTAGTGGGACAGGGGGTAGAAGCTTTCTTT.

The chain is built from TRBV7-8 and TRBJ1-5, with D unresolved. The V end was cut by 0 bases, the J end by 2 bases, with 5 bases between. The CDR3 is 14 amino acids. CDR1 is SGHVS and CDR2 is FQNEAQ in the germline V gene. This chain's CDR3 is CASSLAAGNQPQHF. In DNA form, the CDR3 reads TGTGCCAGCAGCTTAGCGGCCGGCAATCAGCCCCAGCATTTT.

The chain employs TRBV7-8 and TRBJ1-1; TRBD1 is a possible D gene (6 bases). Trimming took 3 bases from V and 7 from J, leaving 9 bases between them. Germline V gives CDR1 SGHVS, CDR2 FQNEAQ. This CDR3 is 12 amino acids long. This CDR3 reads CASSLGGLEAFF. The CDR3, as DNA: TGTGCCAGCAGCTTGGGGGGCCTTGAAGCTTTCTTT.

In regard to this clone: The junction departs from germline at one end; a sequencing error may be responsible. The chain recombines TRBV2 with TRBJ2-1; tentative D call: TRBD1 (5 bases). This CDR3 has 11 amino acids. Germline lookup yields CDR1 SNHLY and CDR2 FYNNEI. As DNA, the CDR3 is TGTGCCAGCAGTCCCGTGGGGCCTGGGGTCTTC. It encodes CASSPVGPGVF.

This clone was seen a few times. The chain combines TRBV18 with TRBJ2-2, with D tentatively TRBD1 (6 bases). The germline V and J ends were trimmed by 8 bases and 3 bases, with 13 bases remaining between them. The length of the CDR3 is 14 residues. Germline V gene lookup returns CDR1 KGHSH and CDR2 LQKENI. Written as DNA, the CDR3 is TGTGCCAGCGCTCCAAACAGGGACACCGGGGAGCTGTTTTTT. Amino acids: CASAPNRDTGELFF.

The chain couples TRBV9 to TRBJ2-2; tentatively, D is TRBD1 or TRBD2 (5 bases each). Germline CDR1 is SGDLS and CDR2 is YYNGEE. The CDR3 has 15 residues. Trimming stripped 1 base from V and 4 bases from J, with 11 bases between. DNA for the CDR3: TGTGCCAGCAGCGTATCGGGGCAGGCCACCGGGGAGCTGTTTTTT. Residues: CASSVSGQATGELFF.

V and J are TRBV4-2 and TRBJ1-2; no definite D call. Trimming took 0 bases from V and 3 from J, leaving 5 bases between them. The CDR3 extends over 13 amino acids. CDR1 is LGHNA, CDR2 YNFKEQ, per germline. In DNA form, the CDR3 reads TGTGCCAGCAGCCAAGACCTTTACTATGGCTACACCTTC. Amino acids: CASSQDLYYGYTF.

V usage is TRBV2 and J usage is TRBJ2-7; no clear D gene. V lost 2 bases and J lost 2, with 13 bases in between. The CDR3 spans 15 residues. CDR1 SNHLY and CDR2 FYNNEI come from the germline V gene. CDR3 residues: CASSEQPLATYEQYF. The DNA for the CDR3 is TGTGCCAGCAGTGAACAGCCATTAGCTACCTACGAGCAGTACTTC.

V gene TRBV19 combines with J gene TRBJ1-3; D is undetermined. The CDR3 length is 13 residues. Trimming took off 7 bases at V and 0 bases at J, with 7 bases between the two ends. Germline CDR1 and CDR2: LNHDA and SQIVND (reference sequence). The CDR3 DNA reads as TGTGCCAGTACCAGCACCTCTGGAAACACCATATATTTT. This translates into CASTSTSGNTIYF.

A few counts support this clone. V gene TRBV2 combines with J gene TRBJ2-7; D assignment may be TRBD1 or TRBD2 (5 bases each). The CDR3 length is 15 residues. Trimming took off 5 bases at V and 5 bases at J, with 19 bases between the two ends. Germline-derived CDR1 and CDR2 are SNHLY and FYNNEI. CDR3 residues: CASSRFGTARDEQYF. The CDR3 DNA follows: TGTGCCAGCAGTCGATTCGGGACGGCCAGAGACGAGCAGTACTTC.

This chain's CDR3 is CASSYLGTLNTEAFF. The DNA for the CDR3 is TGCGCCAGCAGCTACCTAGGGACATTAAACACTGAAGCTTTCTTT. V usage is TRBV5-1 and J usage is TRBJ1-1, with D possibly being TRBD1 (6 bases). The CDR3 is made up of 15 amino acids. Trimming stripped 3 bases from V and 2 bases from J, with 14 bases between. Germline V gene sequence: CDR1 SGHRS, CDR2 YFSETQ.

The chain has TRBV2 and TRBJ2-1, with a possible D match to TRBD2 (5 bases). The CDR3 extends over 14 amino acids. Per germline, CDR1 SNHLY and CDR2 FYNNEI. Trimming stripped 3 bases from V and 4 bases from J, with 10 bases between. The CDR3, as DNA: TGTGCCAGCAGTGACCGGACTTCATACAATGAGCAGTTCTTC. The encoded protein is CASSDRTSYNEQFF.

This chain joins TRBV7-9 and TRBJ2-1, with unresolved D. V gave up 10 bases and J gave up 7 bases, with 11 bases separating them. The CDR3 covers 11 residues. Germline V lookup: CDR1 SEHNR, CDR2 FQNEAQ (reference sequence). The CDR3 coding sequence is TGTGCCATCGACCCGGATAATGAGCAGTTCTTC. As protein: CAIDPDNEQFF.

CDR3 sequence (DNA): TGTGCCAGCAGCGTAGCGGGGAGGGGGGGCACTGAAGCTTTCTTT. The encoded protein is CASSVAGRGGTEAFF. J is TRBJ1-1 and V is TRBV9, with a possible D match to TRBD1 (6 bases). The CDR3 runs to 15 residues. CDR1 and CDR2 (germline): SGDLS, YYNGEE. V lost 0 bases and J 4 bases, leaving 13 bases between the germline ends.

The count of this clone is one. The chain recombines TRBV5-3 with TRBJ1-3; possibly TRBD1 for D (5 bases). TRBV5-3 is given ORF status, its function remaining uncertain. This CDR3 is built from 15 residues. The V and J ends lost 4 bases and 1 base respectively, with 12 bases between them. The CDR3 loop is CARSLQTASGNTIYF. CDR3 sequence (DNA): TGTGCCAGAAGCCTTCAGACAGCGTCTGGAAACACCATATATTTT.

The chain has TRBV7-2 and TRBJ2-7, with TRBD2 matching 16 bases. CDR1 and CDR2 from the germline V gene are SGHTA and FQGNSA. The length of the CDR3 is 15 residues. V was clipped by 5 bases and J by 11 bases; unmatched bases: 9. The CDR3 here is CASSPTGTSGRAKYF. CDR3 in DNA: TGTGCCAGCAGCCCCACCGGGACTAGCGGGAGGGCCAAGTACTTC.

This rearrangement joins TRBV10-3 to TRBJ2-1; TRBD2 matches at 10 bases. This CDR3 has 15 amino acids. Germline V gene sequence: CDR1 ENHRY, CDR2 SYGVKD. J lost 8 bases, V lost 7 bases, and 11 bases had no gene match. The chain's CDR3 is CAIKSDLAGEHEQFF. As DNA, the CDR3 is TGTGCCATCAAGAGCGACCTAGCGGGAGAACATGAGCAGTTCTTC.